Below, one TCR beta chain is given with its context. Its matching antigen is unknown. The sample originates from a study of response to subunit inactivated influenza vaccine. Points from the study as a whole: The authors offered the suggestion that each seasonal influenza vaccination recruits few new T cells.

Unmatched junction bases numbered 2, after V lost 3 bases and J lost 2 bases. The length of the CDR3 is 14 residues. Germline values: CDR1 LNHDA, CDR2 SQIVND (reference sequence). TCRdb independently ran MiXCR on the RT-PCR reads; one entry per CDR3 protein. This table holds hundreds of thousands of distinct CDR3 sequences, roughly 14% found once. The specimen was PBMCs from blood, collected about 12 days after vaccination. The gene calls are TRBV19 and TRBJ2-7, with 9 bases matching TRBD1. This TCR was sampled from a man between 45 and 60 years old who received an inactivated influenza vaccine. CDR3 amino acids: CASSIYRGPYEQYF. CDR3 nucleotides: TGTGCCAGTAGTATCTACAGGGGGCCCTACGAGCAGTACTTC.